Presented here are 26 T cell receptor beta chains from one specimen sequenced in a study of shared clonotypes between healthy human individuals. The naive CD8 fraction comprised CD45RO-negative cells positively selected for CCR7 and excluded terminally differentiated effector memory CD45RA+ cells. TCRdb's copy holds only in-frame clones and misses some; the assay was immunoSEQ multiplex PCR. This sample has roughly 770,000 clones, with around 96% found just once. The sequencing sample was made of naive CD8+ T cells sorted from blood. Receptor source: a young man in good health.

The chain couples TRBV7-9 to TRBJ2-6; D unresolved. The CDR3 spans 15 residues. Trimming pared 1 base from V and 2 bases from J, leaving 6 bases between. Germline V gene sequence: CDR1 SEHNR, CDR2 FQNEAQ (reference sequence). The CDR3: CASSLVRTGANVLTF. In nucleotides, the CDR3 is TGTGCCAGCAGCTTAGTCAGGACTGGGGCCAACGTCCTGACTTTC.

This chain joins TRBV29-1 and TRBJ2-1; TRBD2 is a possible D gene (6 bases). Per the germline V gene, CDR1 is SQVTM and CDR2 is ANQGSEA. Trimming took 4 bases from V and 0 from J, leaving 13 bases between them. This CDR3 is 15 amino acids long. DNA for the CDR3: TGCAGCGTTGCCGGGCGGGGTAGCTCCTACAATGAGCAGTTCTTC. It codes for CSVAGRGSSYNEQFF.

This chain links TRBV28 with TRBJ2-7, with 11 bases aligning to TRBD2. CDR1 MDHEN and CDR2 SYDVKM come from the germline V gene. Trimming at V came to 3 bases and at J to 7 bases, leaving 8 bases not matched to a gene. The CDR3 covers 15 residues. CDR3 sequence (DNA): TGTGCCAGCAGTTTCGAACTAGCGGGAGAGGAGGAGCAGTACTTC. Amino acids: CASSFELAGEEEQYF.

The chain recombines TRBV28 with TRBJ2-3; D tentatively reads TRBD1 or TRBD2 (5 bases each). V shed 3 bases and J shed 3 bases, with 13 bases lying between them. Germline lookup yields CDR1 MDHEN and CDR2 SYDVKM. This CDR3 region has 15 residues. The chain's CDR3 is CASSFGLEGTDTQYF. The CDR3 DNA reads TGTGCCAGCAGTTTCGGGCTAGAGGGGACAGATACGCAGTATTTT. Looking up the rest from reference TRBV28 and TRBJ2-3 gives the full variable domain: DVKVTQSSRYLVKRTGEKVFLECVQDMDHENMFWYRQDPGLGLRLIYFSYDVKMKEKGDIPEGYSVSREKKERFSLILESASTNQTSMYLCASSFGLEGTDTQYFGPGTRLTVL.

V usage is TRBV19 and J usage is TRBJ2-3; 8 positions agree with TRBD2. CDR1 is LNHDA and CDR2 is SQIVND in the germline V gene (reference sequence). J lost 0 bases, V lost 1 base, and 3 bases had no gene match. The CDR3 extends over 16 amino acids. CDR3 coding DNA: TGTGCCAGTAGTATAGGAGCGGGGGCTAGCACAGATACGCAGTATTTT. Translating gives CASSIGAGASTDTQYF.

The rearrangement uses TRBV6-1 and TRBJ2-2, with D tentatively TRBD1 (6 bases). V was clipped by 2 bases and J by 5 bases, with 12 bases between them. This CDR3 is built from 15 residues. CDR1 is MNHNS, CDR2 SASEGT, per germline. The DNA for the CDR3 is TGTGCCAGCAGTGAATTAGGGACAAAGACCGGGGAGCTGTTTTTT. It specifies CASSELGTKTGELFF.

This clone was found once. CDR3 residues: CASSAGTSSYNEQFF. The CDR3 coding sequence is TGTGCCAGCAGCGCCGGGACTAGCTCCTACAATGAGCAGTTCTTC. The chain recombines TRBV9 with TRBJ2-1; 8 bases fit TRBD2. The V segment lost 3 bases and the J segment 0 bases; nucleotides outside the gene matches: 2. CDR3 size: 15 residues. CDR1 and CDR2 (germline): SGDLS, YYNGEE.

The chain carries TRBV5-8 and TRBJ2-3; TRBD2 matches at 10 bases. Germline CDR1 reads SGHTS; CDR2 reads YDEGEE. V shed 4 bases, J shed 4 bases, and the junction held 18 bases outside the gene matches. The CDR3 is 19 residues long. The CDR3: CASSPPASGRAIFPDTQYF. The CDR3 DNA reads TGTGCCAGCAGCCCCCCCGCCAGCGGGAGGGCCATATTCCCAGATACGCAGTATTTT.

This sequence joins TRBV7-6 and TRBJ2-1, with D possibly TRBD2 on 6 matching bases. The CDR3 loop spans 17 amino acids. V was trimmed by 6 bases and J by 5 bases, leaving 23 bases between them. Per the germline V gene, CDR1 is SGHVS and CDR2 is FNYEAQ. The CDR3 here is CASSLLREGEANNEQFF. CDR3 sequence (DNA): TGTGCCAGCAGTCTTCTCCGTGAAGGGGAGGCGAACAATGAGCAGTTCTTC.

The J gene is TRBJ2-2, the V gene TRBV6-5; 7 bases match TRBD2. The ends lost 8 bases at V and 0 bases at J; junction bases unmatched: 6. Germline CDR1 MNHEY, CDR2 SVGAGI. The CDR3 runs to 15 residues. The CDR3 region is CASSERDANTGELFF. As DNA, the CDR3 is TGTGCCAGCTCCGAGCGGGACGCGAACACCGGGGAGCTGTTTTTT.

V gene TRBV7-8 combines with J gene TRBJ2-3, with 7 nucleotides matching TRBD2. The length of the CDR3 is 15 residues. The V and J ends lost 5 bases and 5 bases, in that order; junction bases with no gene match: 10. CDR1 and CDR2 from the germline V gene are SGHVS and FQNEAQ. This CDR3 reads CASSRWEGQLDTQYF. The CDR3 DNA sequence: TGTGCCAGCAGCCGTTGGGAGGGCCAGTTAGATACGCAGTATTTT.

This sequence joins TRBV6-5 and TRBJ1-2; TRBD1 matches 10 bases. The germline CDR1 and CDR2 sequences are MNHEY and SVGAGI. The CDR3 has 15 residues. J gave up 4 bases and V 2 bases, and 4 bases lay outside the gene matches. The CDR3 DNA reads TGTGCCAGCAGTTACGGGACAGGGGTGGGCTATGGCTACACCTTC. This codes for CASSYGTGVGYGYTF.

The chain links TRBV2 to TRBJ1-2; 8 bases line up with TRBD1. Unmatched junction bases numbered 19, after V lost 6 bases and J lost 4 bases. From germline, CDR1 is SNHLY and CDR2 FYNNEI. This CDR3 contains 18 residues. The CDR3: CASSPTLMGGTGTYGYTF. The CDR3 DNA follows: TGTGCCAGCAGCCCCACCCTCATGGGGGGGACAGGCACCTATGGCTACACCTTC.

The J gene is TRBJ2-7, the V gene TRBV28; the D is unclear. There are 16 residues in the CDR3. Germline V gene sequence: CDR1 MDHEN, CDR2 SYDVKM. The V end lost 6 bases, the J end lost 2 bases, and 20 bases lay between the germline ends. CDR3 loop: CASSSTSSFPPYEQYF. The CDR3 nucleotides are TGTGCCAGCAGCTCAACCTCCAGTTTCCCCCCCTACGAGCAGTACTTC.

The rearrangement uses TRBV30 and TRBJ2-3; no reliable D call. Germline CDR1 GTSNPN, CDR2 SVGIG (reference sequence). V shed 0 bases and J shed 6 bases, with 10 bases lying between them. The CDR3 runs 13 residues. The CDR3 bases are TGTGCCTGGAGTGTCTCGTATCCGGATACGCAGTATTTT. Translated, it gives CAWSVSYPDTQYF.

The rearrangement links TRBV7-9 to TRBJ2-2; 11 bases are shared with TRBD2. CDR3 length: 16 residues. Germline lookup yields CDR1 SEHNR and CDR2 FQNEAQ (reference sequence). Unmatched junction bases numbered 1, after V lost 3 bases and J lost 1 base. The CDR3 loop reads CASSFGTSGNTGELFF. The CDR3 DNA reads TGTGCCAGCAGCTTCGGGACTAGCGGGAACACCGGGGAGCTGTTTTTT.

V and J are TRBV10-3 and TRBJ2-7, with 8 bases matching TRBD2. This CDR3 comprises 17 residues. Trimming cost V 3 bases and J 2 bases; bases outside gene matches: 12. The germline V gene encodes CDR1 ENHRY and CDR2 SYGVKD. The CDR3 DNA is TGTGCCATCAGTGACTCTAGCGGGCACGACGCTCCCTACGAGCAGTACTTC. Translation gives CAISDSSGHDAPYEQYF.

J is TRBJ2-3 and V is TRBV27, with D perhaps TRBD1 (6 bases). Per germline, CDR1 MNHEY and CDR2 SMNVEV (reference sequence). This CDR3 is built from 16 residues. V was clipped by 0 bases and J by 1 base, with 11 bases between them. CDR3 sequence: CASSLSRAGGTDTQYF. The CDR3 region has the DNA TGTGCCAGCAGTTTATCGAGGGCAGGGGGCACAGATACGCAGTATTTT.

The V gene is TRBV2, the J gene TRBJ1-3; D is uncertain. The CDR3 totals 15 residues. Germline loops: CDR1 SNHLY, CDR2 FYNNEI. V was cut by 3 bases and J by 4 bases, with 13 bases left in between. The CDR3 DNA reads TGTGCCAGCAGTGAGACCCTGGGTCCAGGAAACACCATATATTTT. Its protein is CASSETLGPGNTIYF.

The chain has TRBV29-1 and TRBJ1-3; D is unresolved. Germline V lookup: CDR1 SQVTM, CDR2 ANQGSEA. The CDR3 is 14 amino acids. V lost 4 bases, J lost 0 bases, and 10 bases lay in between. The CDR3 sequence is CSVVVPNSGNTIYF. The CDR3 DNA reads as TGCAGCGTTGTGGTGCCAAACTCTGGAAACACCATATATTTT. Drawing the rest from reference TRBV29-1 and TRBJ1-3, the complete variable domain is SAVISQKPSRDICQRGTSLTIQCQVDSQVTMMFWYRQQPGQSLTLIATANQGSEATYESGFVIDKFPISRPNLTFSTLTVSNMSPEDSSIYLCSVVVPNSGNTIYFGEGSWLTVV.

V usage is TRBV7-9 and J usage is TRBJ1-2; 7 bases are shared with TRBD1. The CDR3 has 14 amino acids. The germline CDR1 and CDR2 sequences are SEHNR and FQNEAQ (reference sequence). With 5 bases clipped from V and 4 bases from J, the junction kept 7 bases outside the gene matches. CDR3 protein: CASSSGGGVYGYTF. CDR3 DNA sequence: TGTGCCAGCAGCAGTGGAGGGGGCGTCTATGGCTACACCTTC.

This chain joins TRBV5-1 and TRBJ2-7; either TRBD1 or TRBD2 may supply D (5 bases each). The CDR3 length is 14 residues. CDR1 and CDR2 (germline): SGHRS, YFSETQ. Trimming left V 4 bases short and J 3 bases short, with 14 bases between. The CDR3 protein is CASSGDPALYEQYF. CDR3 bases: TGCGCCAGCAGCGGGGACCCGGCCCTCTACGAGCAGTACTTC. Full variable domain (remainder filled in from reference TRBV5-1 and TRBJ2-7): KAGVTQTPRYLIKTRGQQVTLSCSPISGHRSVSWYQQTPGQGLQFLFEYFSETQRNKGNFPGRFSGRQFSNSRSEMNVSTLELGDSALYLCASSGDPALYEQYFGPGTRLTVT.

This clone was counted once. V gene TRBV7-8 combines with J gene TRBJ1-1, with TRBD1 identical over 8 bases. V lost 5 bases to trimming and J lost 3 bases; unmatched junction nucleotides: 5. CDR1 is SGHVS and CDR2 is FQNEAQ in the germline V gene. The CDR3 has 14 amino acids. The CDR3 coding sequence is TGTGCCAGCAGCCCCCCGGACAGGGACACTGAAGCTTTCTTT. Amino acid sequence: CASSPPDRDTEAFF.

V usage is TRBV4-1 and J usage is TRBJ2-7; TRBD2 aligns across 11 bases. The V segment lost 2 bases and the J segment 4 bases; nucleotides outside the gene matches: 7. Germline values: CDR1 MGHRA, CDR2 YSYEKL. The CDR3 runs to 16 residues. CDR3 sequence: CASSQLMVAGGYEQYF. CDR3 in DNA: TGCGCCAGCAGCCAACTTATGGTAGCGGGAGGGTACGAGCAGTACTTC.

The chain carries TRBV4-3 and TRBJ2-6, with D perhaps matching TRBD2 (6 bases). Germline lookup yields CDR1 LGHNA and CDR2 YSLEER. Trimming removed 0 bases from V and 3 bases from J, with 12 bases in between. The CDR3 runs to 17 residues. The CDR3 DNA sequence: TGCGCCAGCAGCCAAGATGCGGGGCTCGGTGGGGCCAACGTCCTGACTTTC. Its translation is CASSQDAGLGGANVLTF.

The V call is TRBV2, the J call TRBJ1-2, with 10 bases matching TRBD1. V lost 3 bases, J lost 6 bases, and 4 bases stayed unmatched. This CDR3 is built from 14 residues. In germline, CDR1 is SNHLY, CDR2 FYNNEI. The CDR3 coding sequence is TGTGCCAGCAGTGATCCCGGGACAGGGGATGGCTACACCTTC. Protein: CASSDPGTGDGYTF.